Sequencing of this TCR beta chain was carried out in a study of CD8+ T cells in alopecia areata. Broader study findings: Greater clonality was observed in lesional scalp samples, especially alopecia totalis/universalis, versus normal scalp.

The germline V gene has CDR1 GTSNPN and CDR2 SVGIG (reference sequence). This CDR3 has 12 amino acids. The V and J ends lost 4 bases and 6 bases, in that order; junction bases with no gene match: 4. Notes on this clone: The antigen remains unidentified.

cDNA serving as the sequencing template came from extracted, reverse transcribed RNA. Here immunoSEQ multiplex PCR was the method, and the copy in TCRdb shows in-frame clones only, minus some. The sample has 100,000 to 150,000 clones, 47% seen once; the top ten hold 8% to 11%. The chain combines TRBV30 with TRBJ2-7; 9 bases are a match to TRBD2. Sequenced: NKG2D-low CD8+ T cells sorted from blood. This TCR came from a human donor with alopecia areata. CDR3 sequence reads: CAWMGLAGEQYF. The CDR3 coding sequence is TGTGCCTGGATGGGACTAGCAGGCGAGCAGTACTTC.